The entry that follows covers one TCR beta chain sequence. This specimen comes from a study of shared T cell receptors in the human thymus. Libraries were prepared by immunoSEQ multiplex PCR; TCRdb keeps only in-frame clonotypes and omits some of them. The profile shows about 660,000 clones, more than 75% of them singletons. CDR3 length: 15 residues. Germline V gene data show CDR1 as SGHNT and CDR2 as YENEEA. The trim removed 5 bases at V and 4 bases at J, leaving 6 bases unmatched. These data were also reused for a study on human thymus T cells. According to that study: The thymus tissue came from resections taken during corrective heart surgery. Biased V and J segment usage appeared in thymus and peripheral blood. There were highly overlapping thymic repertoires among unrelated individuals, as related research reported.

The TCR sequence derives from a boy under two years old with a congenital heart defect. The chain carries TRBV11-3 and TRBJ2-5; 11 bases fit TRBD1. The specimen was thymocytes. The CDR3 here is CASSRPGTGGETQYF. CDR3 nucleotide sequence: TGTGCCAGCAGCCGTCCCGGGACAGGGGGAGAGACCCAGTACTTC.